This T cell receptor (beta chain) was retrieved from a study of beta chain features in type 1 diabetes. Broader study findings: Cells with high TCR expression could be over-represented when cDNA is sequenced. Insertions at VDJ junctions were less frequent in type 1 diabetes patients. These patients also deleted more nucleotides at the same junctions.

The whole isolated RNA underwent reverse transcription, so sequencing captured expressed TCRB transcripts. Repertoires were generated with immunoSEQ multiplex PCR, while TCRdb's copy carries only in-frame clones and drops some. The data hold 350,000 to 450,000 clones, with about 15% observed a single time. The CDR3 length is 14 residues. V was shortened by 6 bases and J by 0 bases, with 11 bases between the two germline ends. Per the germline V gene, CDR1 is SQVTM and CDR2 is ANQGSEA. As concerns this clone: No antigen is known for it.

The TCR sequence derives from a man between 25 and 39 years old in good health. The V gene is TRBV29-1, the J gene TRBJ2-2; D unresolved. Sequences were obtained from naive CD4+ T cells from blood. For the CDR3, the DNA is TGCAGCGTCGCCCACCTCGCGAACACCGGGGAGCTGTTTTTT. Its protein product is CSVAHLANTGELFF.